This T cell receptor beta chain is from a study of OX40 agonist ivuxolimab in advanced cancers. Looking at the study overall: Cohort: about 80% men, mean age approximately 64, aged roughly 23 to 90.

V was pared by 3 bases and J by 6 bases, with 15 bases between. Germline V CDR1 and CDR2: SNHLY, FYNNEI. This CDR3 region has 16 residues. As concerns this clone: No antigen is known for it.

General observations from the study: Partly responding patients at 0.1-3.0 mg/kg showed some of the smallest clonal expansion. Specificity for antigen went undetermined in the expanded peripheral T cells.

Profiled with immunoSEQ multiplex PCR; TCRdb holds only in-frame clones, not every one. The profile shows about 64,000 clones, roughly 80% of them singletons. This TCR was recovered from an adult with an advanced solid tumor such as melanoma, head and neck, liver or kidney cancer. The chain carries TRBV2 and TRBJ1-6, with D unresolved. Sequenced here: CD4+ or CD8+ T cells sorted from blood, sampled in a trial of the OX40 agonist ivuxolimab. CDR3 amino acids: CASSEAGGNRNSPLHF. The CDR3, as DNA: TGTGCCAGCAGTGAGGCAGGCGGCAACCGTAATTCACCCCTCCACTTT.